This T cell receptor beta chain appears in the sequencing data of a study of cytomegalovirus exposure and HLA in healthy donors. With 60 Vbeta and 13 Jbeta primers, the PCR was carried out. Sequencing was performed with immunoSEQ multiplex PCR; in TCRdb, only in-frame clones are kept and a portion is missing. Found here are more than 110,000 clones, about 80% of them singletons; the top ten hold 1% to 1.5%. Points on this clone: Its antigen is still unknown.

The study, taken as a whole, reports: Later analysis identified a missense DCLRE1C variant that was linked to TCR beta V- and J-gene trimming. Upon later analysis, HLA-associated TCR beta chains proved more clonally expanded than other, equally common chains. A later analysis by the authors found several of the most significant clusters apparently linked to common viral pathogens. Rare TCR sequences dominated, though some public TCRs recurred in many donors.

V lost 5 bases to trimming and J lost 4 bases; unmatched junction nucleotides: 5. This CDR3 has 14 residues. Looked up from germline, CDR1 is MDHEN and CDR2 is SYDVKM. The sequence was obtained from a male donor in good health and CMV-seropositive. The rearrangement uses TRBV28 and TRBJ1-3; 7 bases align to TRBD1. The specimen was PBMCs. Here the CDR3 DNA reads TGTGCCAGCAGTCGGGACAGTTTAGGAAACACCATATATTTT. It yields the protein CASSRDSLGNTIYF.